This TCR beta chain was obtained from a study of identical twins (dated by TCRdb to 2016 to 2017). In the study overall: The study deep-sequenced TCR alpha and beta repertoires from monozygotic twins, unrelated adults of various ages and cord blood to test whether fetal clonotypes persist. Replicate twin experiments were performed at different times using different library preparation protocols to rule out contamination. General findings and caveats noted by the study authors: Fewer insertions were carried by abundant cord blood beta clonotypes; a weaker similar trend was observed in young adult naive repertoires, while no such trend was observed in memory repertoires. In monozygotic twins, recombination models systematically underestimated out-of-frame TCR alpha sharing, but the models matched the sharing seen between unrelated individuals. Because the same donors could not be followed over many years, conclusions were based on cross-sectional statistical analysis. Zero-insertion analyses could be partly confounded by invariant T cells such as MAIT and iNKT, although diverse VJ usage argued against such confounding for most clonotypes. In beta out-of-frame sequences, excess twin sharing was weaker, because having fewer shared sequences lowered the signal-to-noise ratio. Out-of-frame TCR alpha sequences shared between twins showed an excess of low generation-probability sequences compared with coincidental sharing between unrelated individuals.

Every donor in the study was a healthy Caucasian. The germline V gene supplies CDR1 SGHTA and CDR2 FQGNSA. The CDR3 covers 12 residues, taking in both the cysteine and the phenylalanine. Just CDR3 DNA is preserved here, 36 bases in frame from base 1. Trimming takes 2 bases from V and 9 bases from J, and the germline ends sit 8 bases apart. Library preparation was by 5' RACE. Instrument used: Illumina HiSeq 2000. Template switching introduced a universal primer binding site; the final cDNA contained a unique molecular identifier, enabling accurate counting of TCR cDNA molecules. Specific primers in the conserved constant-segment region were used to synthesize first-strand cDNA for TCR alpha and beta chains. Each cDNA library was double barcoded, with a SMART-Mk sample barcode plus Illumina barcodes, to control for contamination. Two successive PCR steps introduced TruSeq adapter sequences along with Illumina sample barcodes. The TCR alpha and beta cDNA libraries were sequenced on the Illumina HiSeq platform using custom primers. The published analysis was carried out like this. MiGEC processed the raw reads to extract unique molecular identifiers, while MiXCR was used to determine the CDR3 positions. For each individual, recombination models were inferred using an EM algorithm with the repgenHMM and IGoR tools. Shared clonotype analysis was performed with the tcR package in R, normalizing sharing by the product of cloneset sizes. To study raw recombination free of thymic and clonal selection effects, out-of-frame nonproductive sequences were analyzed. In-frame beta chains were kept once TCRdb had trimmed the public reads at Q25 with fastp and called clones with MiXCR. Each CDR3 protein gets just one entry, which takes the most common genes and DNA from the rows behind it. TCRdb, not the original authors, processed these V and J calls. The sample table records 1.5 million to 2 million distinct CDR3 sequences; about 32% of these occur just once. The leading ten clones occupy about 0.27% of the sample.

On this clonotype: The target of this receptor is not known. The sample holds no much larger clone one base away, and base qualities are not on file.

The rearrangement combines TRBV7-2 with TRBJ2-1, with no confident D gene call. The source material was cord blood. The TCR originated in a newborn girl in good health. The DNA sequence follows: TGTGCCAGCAGCTTATATCCTACTGAGCAGTTCTTC. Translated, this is CASSLYPTEQFF.